This T cell receptor beta chain was sequenced during a study of glioma-infiltrating T cells. The V end lost 0 bases, the J end lost 2 bases, and 9 bases lay between the germline ends. From germline, CDR1 is SGDLS and CDR2 YYNGEE. This CDR3 spans 15 amino acids. This clonotype was observed many times. Amplification of TCR alpha and beta CDR3 regions from RNA used iRepertoire nested multiplex PCR. TCRdb redid the calling of the multiplex PCR reads with MiXCR, one entry per CDR3 protein. The repertoire includes over 100,000 distinct CDR3 sequences, about 25% of them detected once, and 35% sits in the top ten.

The sequence derives from a human donor with low-grade glioma or glioblastoma, undergoing nonglioma brain surgery, or in good health (not recorded which). The rearrangement links TRBV9 to TRBJ1-5, with D tentatively TRBD1 (5 bases). Specimen: glioma tissue, nonneoplastic brain tissue, or PBMCs (not recorded which). The CDR3 DNA sequence: TGTGCCAGCAGCGTAGGTGGGGGTGGCAATCAGCCCCAGCATTTT. Its translation is CASSVGGGGNQPQHF. Full variable domain (rest looked up from reference TRBV9 and TRBJ1-5): DSGVTQTPKHLITATGQRVTLRCSPRSGDLSVYWYQQSLDQGLQFLIQYYNGEERAKGNILERFSAQQFPDLHSELNLSSLELGDSALYFCASSVGGGGNQPQHFGDGTRLSIL.